These T cell receptor beta chains were read from a single sample in a study of cytomegalovirus exposure and HLA in healthy donors. Profiled with immunoSEQ multiplex PCR; TCRdb holds only in-frame clones, not every one. The sample shows about 170,000 clones, 76% of them seen only once. The sequencing input was PBMCs. These TCRs come from a female donor in good health and CMV-seronegative. CDR3s include the opening cysteine and the closing phenylalanine or tryptophan. D genes are given only for firm matches. The size entry is marked missing in some rows and otherwise reads once, few, many or a size class.

d_gene	v_gene	j_gene	abundance	CDR3nt	CDR3aa
TRBD2	TRBV5-1	TRBJ2-3	once	TGCGCCAGCAGCTTGGGGTCTAGCGGGAATAGAGATACGCAGTATTTT	CASSLGSSGNRDTQYF
NA	TRBV7-9	TRBJ2-5	NA	TGTGCCAGCAGCCGGGAAGGGTCGGCCCCAAACTTC	CASSREGSAPNF
NA	TRBV7-2	TRBJ2-7	NA	TGTGCCAGCAGCCCGGCGGCCCAACGTTCCTACGAGCAGTACTTC	CASSPAAQRSYEQYF
NA	TRBV19	TRBJ1-3	few	TGTGCCAGTAGTATAGAAGGAAGGGGAACTGATGGAAACACCATATATTTT	CASSIEGRGTDGNTIYF
TRBD1	TRBV6-1	TRBJ1-2	NA	TGTGCCAGCAGTGAAAGCGGACAGGGGCGTTATGGCTACACCTTC	CASSESGQGRYGYTF
NA	TRBV9	TRBJ2-2	few	TGTGCCAGCAGCTTAGACGGGATGAACACCGGGGAGCTGTTTTTT	CASSLDGMNTGELFF
TRBD1	TRBV5-6	TRBJ1-5	NA	TGTGCCAGCAGCTCCAGACAGGGGGCGCAAAGCAATCAGCCCCAGCATTTT	CASSSRQGAQSNQPQHF
NA	TRBV29-1	TRBJ1-2	NA	TGCAGCGTTGAAGATCGGGGGGCAGGGATCTCCTATGGCTACACCTTC	CSVEDRGAGISYGYTF
TRBD1	TRBV5-6	TRBJ1-5	NA	TGTGCCAGCAGCTCAGGGACAGATCAGCCCCAGCATTTT	CASSSGTDQPQHF
NA	TRBV7-3	TRBJ1-2	NA	TGTGCCAGCAGCCCCCAAGGACAAGGCCCAATAAATGGCTACACCTTC	CASSPQGQGPINGYTF
TRBD1	TRBV2	TRBJ2-5	NA	TGTGCCACCGCTGACAGGGGCGCTTGGGAGGAGACCCAGTACTTC	CATADRGAWEETQYF
TRBD1	TRBV7-9	TRBJ1-1	few	TGTGCCAGCAGCTTAGCCCGGACAGGGGCGGACACTGAAGCTTTCTTT	CASSLARTGADTEAFF
NA	TRBV4-2	TRBJ2-7	few	TGTGCCAGCAGCCAAAAAGGGGGATCCTACGAGCAGTACTTC	CASSQKGGSYEQYF
TRBD2	TRBV9	TRBJ2-1	few	TGTGCCAGCAGCGTGGCTAGCGGCTACAATGAGCAGTTCTTC	CASSVASGYNEQFF
NA	TRBV5-1	TRBJ1-2	once	TGCGCCAGCAGCTTGGTGTTAACCAGGGGAGATGGCTACACCTTC	CASSLVLTRGDGYTF
TRBD2	TRBV5-1	TRBJ2-2	NA	TGCGCCAGCAGCTTTCAAAGGGCTAGCGGGAGAATTACCGGGGAGCTGTTTTTT	CASSFQRASGRITGELFF
TRBD1	TRBV11-3	TRBJ1-4	NA	TGTGCCAGCAGCTTTTTGGGACAGACCAATGAAAAACTGTTTTTT	CASSFLGQTNEKLFF
NA	TRBV19	TRBJ1-1	NA	TGTGCCAGTAGTATGACAGGCCCGATCAGCCTTCCGAACACTGAAGCTTTCTTT	CASSMTGPISLPNTEAFF
NA	TRBV11-3	TRBJ1-1	NA	TGTGCCAGCAGCGCAGGGCTGAACACTGAAGCTTTCTTT	CASSAGLNTEAFF
TRBD1	TRBV7-2	TRBJ2-2	NA	TGTGCCAGCAGCCTCGACAGGGGATGGACCGGGGAGCTGTTTTTT	CASSLDRGWTGELFF
NA	TRBV28	TRBJ1-2	NA	TGTGCCAGCACTCTGATTGACAGAAACTATGGCTACACCTTC	CASTLIDRNYGYTF
NA	TRBV7-2	TRBJ2-3	once	TGTGCCAGCAGCAAACCGGAGGGAACGCAGTATTTT	CASSKPEGTQYF
NA	TRBV10-3	TRBJ2-7	NA	TGTGCCATCAGAGGGGCAGCCTCCTACGAGCAGTACTTC	CAIRGAASYEQYF
NA	TRBV18	TRBJ1-5	NA	TGTGCCAGCTCACCATCAGATAACAATCAGCCCCAGCATTTT	CASSPSDNNQPQHF
NA	TRBV7-9	TRBJ2-1	NA	TGTGCCAGCCGGAGGGACGGTTCCTACAATGAGCAGTTCTTC	CASRRDGSYNEQFF
NA	TRBV9	TRBJ2-7	NA	TGTGCCAGCGGCGGTATGGCGGGGCCGAGTAATCAGTACTTC	CASGGMAGPSNQYF
TRBD2	TRBV9	TRBJ2-7	NA	TGTGCCAGCAGCGTAGCGGGAGGGCCGGTGTACGAGCAGTACTTC	CASSVAGGPVYEQYF
TRBD1	TRBV5-8	TRBJ1-2	NA	TGTGCCAGCAGTTACGCGACCCGGGACAGGGCGAGTTTACGCTATGGCTACACCTTC	CASSYATRDRASLRYGYTF
TRBD1	TRBV30	TRBJ1-2	NA	TGTGCCTGGAGTCCGTACAGGGGTAACTATGGCTACACCTTC	CAWSPYRGNYGYTF
TRBD1	TRBV5-1	TRBJ2-3	NA	TGCGCCAGCAGCCCCGGACAGGGTACAGATACGCAGTATTTT	CASSPGQGTDTQYF
NA	TRBV27	TRBJ2-7	NA	TGTGCCAGCAGCCGGGACAACTCCTACGAGCAGTACTTC	CASSRDNSYEQYF
NA	TRBV5-6	TRBJ2-5	once	TGTGCCAGCAGCTTGGATTTCGCGGAGACCCAGTACTTC	CASSLDFAETQYF
TRBD1	TRBV7-2	TRBJ1-2	NA	TGTGCCAGCAGACAACGTCCTTATGTTGAGGGGGCCAACTATGGCTACACCTTC	CASRQRPYVEGANYGYTF
NA	TRBV6-5	TRBJ1-6	NA	TGTGCCAGCAGGTCAAGGGGGATTGGGGCACCCCTCCACTTT	CASRSRGIGAPLHF
NA	TRBV18	TRBJ1-2	NA	TGTGCCAGCTCAAGACAGAACTATGGCTACACCTTC	CASSRQNYGYTF
TRBD1	TRBV7-9	TRBJ1-1	NA	TGTGCCAGCAGCACCAGACAGGGCACTGAAGCTTTCTTT	CASSTRQGTEAFF
TRBD1	TRBV7-6	TRBJ2-1	NA	TGTGCCAGCAGCTCTCTAGGGACAGGGGAGCGGTACAATGAGCAGTTCTTC	CASSSLGTGERYNEQFF
NA	TRBV7-6	TRBJ2-1	NA	TGTGCCAGCAGCTCCTTGCGGGGCCCCCTAGATGAGCAGTTCTTC	CASSSLRGPLDEQFF
NA	TRBV7-9	TRBJ1-1	NA	TGTGCGGGGGAGGACGGCACTGAAGCTTTCTTT	CAGEDGTEAFF